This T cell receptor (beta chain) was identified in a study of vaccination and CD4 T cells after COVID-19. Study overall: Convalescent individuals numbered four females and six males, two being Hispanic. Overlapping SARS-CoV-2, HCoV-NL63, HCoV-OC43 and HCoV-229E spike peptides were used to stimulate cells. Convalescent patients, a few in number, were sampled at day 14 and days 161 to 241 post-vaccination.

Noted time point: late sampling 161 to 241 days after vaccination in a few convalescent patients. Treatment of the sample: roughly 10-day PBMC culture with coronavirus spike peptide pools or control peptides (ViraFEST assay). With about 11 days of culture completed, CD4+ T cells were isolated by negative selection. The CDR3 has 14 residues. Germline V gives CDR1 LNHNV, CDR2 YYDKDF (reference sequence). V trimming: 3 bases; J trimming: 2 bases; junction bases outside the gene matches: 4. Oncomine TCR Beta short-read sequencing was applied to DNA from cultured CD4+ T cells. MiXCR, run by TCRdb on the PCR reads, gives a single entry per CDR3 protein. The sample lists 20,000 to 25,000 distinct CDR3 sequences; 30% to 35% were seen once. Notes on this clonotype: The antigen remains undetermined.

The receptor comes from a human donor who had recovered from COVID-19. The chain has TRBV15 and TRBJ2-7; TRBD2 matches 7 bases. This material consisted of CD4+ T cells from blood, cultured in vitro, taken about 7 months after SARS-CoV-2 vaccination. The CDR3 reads CATSRGRAAYEQYF. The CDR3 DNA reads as TGTGCCACCAGCAGGGGGAGGGCGGCCTACGAGCAGTACTTC.